This TCR beta chain was captured in a study of radiotherapy plus CTLA-4 blockade in lung cancer. Across the study: The study recorded objective responses in around a sixth of patients and disease control in approximately 29%. Study-wide results and caveats: After radiotherapy and ipilimumab, tumor-derived clones expanded in peripheral blood. In blood, early T cell clone dynamics reportedly predicted response best, together with interferon-beta.

Unmatched junction bases numbered 13, after V lost 5 bases and J lost 3 bases. Germline V CDR1 and CDR2: SNHLY, FYNNEI. CDR3 length equals 17 residues. Those with chemo-refractory metastatic non-small-cell lung cancer were treated with focal radiation combined with CTLA-4 blockade using ipilimumab. Clones were sequenced by immunoSEQ multiplex PCR, and TCRdb holds only the in-frame ones, with some missing. The profile shows about 88,000 clones, about 78% of them singletons. Notes on this clone: Its antigen is not identified.

The origin of this receptor is a human donor with non-small cell lung cancer that progressed on radiotherapy plus ipilimumab. The V gene is TRBV2, the J gene TRBJ1-2; 9 positions agree with TRBD1. The sample consisted of peripheral blood, taken from a patient treated with radiotherapy plus ipilimumab. The CDR3 DNA sequence: TGTGCCAGCAGTCCGGGACAGGGAAATCCCCACCACTATGGCTACACCTTC. Translated: CASSPGQGNPHHYGYTF.